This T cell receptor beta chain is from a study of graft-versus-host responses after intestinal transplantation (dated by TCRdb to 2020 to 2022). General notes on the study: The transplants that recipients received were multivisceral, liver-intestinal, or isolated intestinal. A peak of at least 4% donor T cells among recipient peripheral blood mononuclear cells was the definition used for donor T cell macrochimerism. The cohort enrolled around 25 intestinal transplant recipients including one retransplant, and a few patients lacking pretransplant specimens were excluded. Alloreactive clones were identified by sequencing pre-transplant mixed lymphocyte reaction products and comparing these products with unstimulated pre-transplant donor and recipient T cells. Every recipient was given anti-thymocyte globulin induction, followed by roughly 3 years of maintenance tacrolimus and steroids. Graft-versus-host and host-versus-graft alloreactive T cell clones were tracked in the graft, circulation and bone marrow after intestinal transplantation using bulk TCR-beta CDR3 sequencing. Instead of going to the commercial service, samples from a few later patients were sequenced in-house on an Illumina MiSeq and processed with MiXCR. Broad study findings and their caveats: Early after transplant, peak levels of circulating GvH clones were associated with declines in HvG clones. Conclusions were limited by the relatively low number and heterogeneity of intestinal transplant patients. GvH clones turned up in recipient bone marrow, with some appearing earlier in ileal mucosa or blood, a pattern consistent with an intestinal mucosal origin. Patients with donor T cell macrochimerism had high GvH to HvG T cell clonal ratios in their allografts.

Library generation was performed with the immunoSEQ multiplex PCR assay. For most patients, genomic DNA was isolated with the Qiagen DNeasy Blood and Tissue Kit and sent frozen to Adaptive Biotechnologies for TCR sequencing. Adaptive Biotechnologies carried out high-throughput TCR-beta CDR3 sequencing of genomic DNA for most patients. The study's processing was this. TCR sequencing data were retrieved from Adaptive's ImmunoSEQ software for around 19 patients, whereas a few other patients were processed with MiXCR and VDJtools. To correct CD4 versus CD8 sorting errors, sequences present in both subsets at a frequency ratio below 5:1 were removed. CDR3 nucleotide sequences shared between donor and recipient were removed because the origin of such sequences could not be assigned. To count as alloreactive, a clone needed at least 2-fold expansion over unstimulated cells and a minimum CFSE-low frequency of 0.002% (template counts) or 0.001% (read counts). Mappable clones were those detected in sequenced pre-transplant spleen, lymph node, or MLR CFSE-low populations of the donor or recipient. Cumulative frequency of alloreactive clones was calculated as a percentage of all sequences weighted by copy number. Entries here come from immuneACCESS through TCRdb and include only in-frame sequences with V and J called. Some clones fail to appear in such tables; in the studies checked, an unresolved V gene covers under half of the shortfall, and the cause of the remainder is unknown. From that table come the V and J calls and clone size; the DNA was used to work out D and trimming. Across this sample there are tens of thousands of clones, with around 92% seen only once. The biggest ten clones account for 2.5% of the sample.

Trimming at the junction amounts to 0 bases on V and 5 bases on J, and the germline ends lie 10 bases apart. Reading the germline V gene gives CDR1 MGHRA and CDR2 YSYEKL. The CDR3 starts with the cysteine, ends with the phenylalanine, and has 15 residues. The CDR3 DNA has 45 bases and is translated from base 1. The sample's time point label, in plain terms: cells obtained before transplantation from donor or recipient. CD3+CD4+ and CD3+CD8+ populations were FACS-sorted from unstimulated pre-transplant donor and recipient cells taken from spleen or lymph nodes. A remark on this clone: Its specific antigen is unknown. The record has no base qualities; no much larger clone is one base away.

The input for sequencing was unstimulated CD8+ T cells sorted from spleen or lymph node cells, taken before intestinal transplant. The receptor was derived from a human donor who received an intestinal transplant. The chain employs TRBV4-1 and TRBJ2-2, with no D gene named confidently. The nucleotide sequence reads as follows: TGCGCCAGCAGCCAAGATGAGGAACGAACCGGGGAGCTGTTTTTT. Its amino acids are CASSQDEERTGELFF.